The 15 T cell receptor beta chains reported below all come from one sample, sequenced in a study of blood T cell repertoires in COVID-19. Generated by immunoSEQ multiplex PCR, the TCRdb table keeps only in-frame clones and is missing some. The table includes about 160,000 clones, 84% detected once. Sequenced: PBMCs or T cells enriched from blood (not recorded which). These receptors were obtained from a man aged 45-65 years who had recovered from COVID-19.

The rearrangement links TRBV18 to TRBJ1-4; 7 nucleotides agree with TRBD1. This CDR3 comprises 15 residues. Germline CDR1 KGHSH, CDR2 LQKENI. Trimming cost V 6 bases and J 0 bases; bases outside gene matches: 4. CDR3 sequence (DNA): TGTGCCAGCTCGTACAGGGGCTCAACTAATGAAAAACTGTTTTTT. It encodes CASSYRGSTNEKLFF.

V usage is TRBV11-2 and J usage is TRBJ1-1, with 8 bases matching TRBD1. CDR3 length: 18 amino acids. Germline CDR1 is SGHAT and CDR2 is FQNNGV. V was pared by 5 bases and J by 0 bases, with 14 bases of the junction left unmatched. For the CDR3, the DNA is TGTGCCAGCAGCCTCGCTTCCGGACAGGGTTCCTTGAACACTGAAGCTTTCTTT. Its protein product is CASSLASGQGSLNTEAFF.

The chain has TRBV6-5 and TRBJ1-5, with TRBD1 identical over 10 bases. The germline V gene has CDR1 MNHEY and CDR2 SVGAGI. The V gene end was trimmed by 6 bases and the J gene end by 6 bases; junction bases not matched to a gene: 8. The CDR3 has 15 residues. In DNA form, the CDR3 reads TGTGCCAGCAGCGGCGGGACAGGGGTTGTTCAGCCCCAGCATTTT. Protein: CASSGGTGVVQPQHF.

This clone was seen only a few times. The chain combines TRBV2 with TRBJ2-7; 7 bases agree with TRBD1. CDR3 length: 11 residues. Germline-derived CDR1 and CDR2 are SNHLY and FYNNEI. V was clipped by 6 bases and J by 11 bases; unmatched bases: 7. The CDR3 nucleotides are TGTGCCAGCAGCCTCGGACAGGTCAAGTACTTC. Translated: CASSLGQVKYF. Together with reference TRBV2 and TRBJ2-7, the CDR3 gives the full variable domain: EPEVTQTPSHQVTQMGQEVILRCVPISNHLYFYWYRQILGQKVEFLVSFYNNEISEKSEIFDDQFSVERPDGSNFTLKIRSTKLEDSAMYFCASSLGQVKYFGPGTRLTVT.

V is TRBV5-6 and J is TRBJ1-2, with 7 bases fitting TRBD1. The CDR3 has 12 residues. V dropped 3 bases and J dropped 7; count of bases not matched to a gene: 3. CDR1 is SGHDT and CDR2 is YYEEEE in the germline V gene. CDR3 nucleotides: TGTGCCAGCAGCTGGGACAGCGTTGGCTACACCTTC. Residues: CASSWDSVGYTF.

The V and J genes are TRBV7-7 and TRBJ2-1, with D perhaps matching TRBD2 (7 bases). Trimming removed 4 bases from V and 7 bases from J, with 17 bases in between. The CDR3 is made up of 15 amino acids. Germline V CDR1 and CDR2: SSHAT, FNYEAQ (reference sequence). The CDR3 sequence is CASSSWRGPRNEQFF. The CDR3 region has the DNA TGTGCCAGCAGCTCCTGGCGGGGGCCACGGAATGAGCAGTTCTTC.

In this sample, this clone turned up many times. The gene calls are TRBV28 and TRBJ2-7, with TRBD2 as a possible D gene (5 bases). The V gene lost 5 bases and the J gene lost 3 bases, with 8 bases spanning the gap. Germline CDR1 and CDR2: MDHEN and SYDVKM. The CDR3 consists of 12 residues. Here the CDR3 reads CASSTLGYEQYF. CDR3 DNA sequence: TGTGCCAGCAGTACACTAGGCTACGAGCAGTACTTC.

The table lists this clone with a few counts. The rearrangement links TRBV7-8 to TRBJ1-1; D is unresolved. V was clipped by 1 base and J by 9 bases, with 18 bases between them. CDR1 and CDR2 from the germline V gene are SGHVS and FQNEAQ. CDR3 size: 15 residues. The CDR3 region has the DNA TGTGCCAGCAGCTTAGAAGGGCCGGACGTCGGGAAAGCTTTCTTT. This gives the protein CASSLEGPDVGKAFF.

The J gene is TRBJ2-1, the V gene TRBV4-1; 13 nucleotides align to TRBD2. V trimming: 3 bases; J trimming: 0 bases; junction bases outside the gene matches: 2. Germline lookup yields CDR1 MGHRA and CDR2 YSYEKL. This CDR3 region has 17 residues. DNA for the CDR3: TGCGCCAGCAGCCATGGGACTAGCGGGGCCTCCTACAATGAGCAGTTCTTC. Protein: CASSHGTSGASYNEQFF.

This clone showed up just once. The chain has TRBV2 and TRBJ2-5, with 9 bases lining up with TRBD1. The CDR3 loop spans 13 amino acids. CDR1 is SNHLY, CDR2 FYNNEI, per germline. The ends lost 6 bases at V and 4 bases at J; junction bases unmatched: 3. DNA for the CDR3: TGTGCCAGCAGGGGGACAGGGACAGAGACCCAGTACTTC. Protein: CASRGTGTETQYF.

The J gene is TRBJ1-2, the V gene TRBV29-1; 9 bases are shared with TRBD1. The germline CDR1 and CDR2 sequences are SQVTM and ANQGSEA. The CDR3 extends over 12 amino acids. Losses at the gene ends were 6 bases for V and 7 bases for J; bases not matched to a gene: 6. The CDR3 loop is CSVRQGDTGYTF. As DNA, the CDR3 is TGCAGCGTCCGACAGGGGGATACTGGCTACACCTTC.

The chain carries TRBV7-3 and TRBJ2-1; TRBD2 agrees at 10 bases. Trimming cost V 8 bases and J 4 bases; bases outside gene matches: 2. Germline CDR1 reads SGHTA; CDR2 reads FQGTGA. CDR3 length: 13 amino acids. The CDR3 DNA is TGTGCCAGCGGGACTAGCGTATACAATGAGCAGTTCTTC. This codes for CASGTSVYNEQFF.

The table lists this clone with a count of one. This chain uses TRBV5-5 with TRBJ1-3; D is unclear. The CDR3 loop spans 15 amino acids. V was trimmed by 2 bases and J by 0 bases, leaving 9 bases between them. In germline, CDR1 is SGHKS, CDR2 YYEKEE (reference sequence). The CDR3 spells CASSLAGPSGNTIYF. As DNA, the CDR3 is TGTGCCAGCAGCTTAGCCGGTCCCTCTGGAAACACCATATATTTT. The full variable domain, in which reference TRBV5-5 and TRBJ1-3 provide the parts outside the CDR3, is DAGVTQSPTHLIKTRGQQVTLRCSPISGHKSVSWYQQVLGQGPQFIFQYYEKEERGRGNFPDRFSARQFPNYSSELNVNALLLGDSALYLCASSLAGPSGNTIYFGEGSWLTVV.

This clone was recorded a few times. The chain couples TRBV29-1 to TRBJ2-5; 11 bases are a match to TRBD1. Germline lookup yields CDR1 SQVTM and CDR2 ANQGSEA. V was pared by 4 bases and J by 5 bases, with 3 bases of the junction left unmatched. The CDR3 has 13 amino acids. CDR3 protein: CSVGGTGGETQYF. In DNA, the CDR3 is TGCAGCGTTGGAGGGACAGGGGGGGAGACCCAGTACTTC.

The chain has TRBV7-3 and TRBJ2-7; 7 bases map to TRBD1. CDR3 size: 13 residues. The germline V gene encodes CDR1 SGHTA and CDR2 FQGTGA. The junction had 6 bases not matched to a gene; V was cut back by 4 bases and J by 6 bases. The CDR3 DNA sequence: TGTGCCAGCAGCTCCCAACAGGGGAGCGAGCAGTACTTC. Its protein is CASSSQQGSEQYF.